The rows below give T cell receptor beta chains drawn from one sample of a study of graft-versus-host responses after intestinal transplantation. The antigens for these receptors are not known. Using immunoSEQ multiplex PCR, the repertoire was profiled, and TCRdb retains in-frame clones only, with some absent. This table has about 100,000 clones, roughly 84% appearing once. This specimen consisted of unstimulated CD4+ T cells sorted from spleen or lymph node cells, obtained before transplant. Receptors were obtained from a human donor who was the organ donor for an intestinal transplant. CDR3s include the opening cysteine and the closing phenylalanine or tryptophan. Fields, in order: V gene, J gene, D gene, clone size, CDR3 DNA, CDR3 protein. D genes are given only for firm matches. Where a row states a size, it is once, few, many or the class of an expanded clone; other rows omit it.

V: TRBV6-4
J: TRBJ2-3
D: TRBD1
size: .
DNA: TGTGCCAGCAGGGGACAGGGCCCACAATCCACAGATACGCAGTATTTT
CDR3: CASRGQGPQSTDTQYF

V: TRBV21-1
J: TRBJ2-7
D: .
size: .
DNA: TGTGCCAGCAGCAAATTAGGTGGCAGGCCCTACGAGCAGTACTTC
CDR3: CASSKLGGRPYEQYF

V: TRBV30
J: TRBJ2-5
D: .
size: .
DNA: TGTGCCTGGAGTGGTGGCCTTAGACAAGAGACCCAGTACTTC
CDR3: CAWSGGLRQETQYF

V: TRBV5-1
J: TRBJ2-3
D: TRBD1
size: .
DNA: TGCGCCAGCAGACGGACAGGCTCACCTTCCACAGATACGCAGTATTTT
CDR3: CASRRTGSPSTDTQYF

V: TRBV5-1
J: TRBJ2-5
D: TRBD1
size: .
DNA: TGCGCCAGCAGCGGGACAGGGGGCAGGGAGACCCAGTACTTC
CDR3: CASSGTGGRETQYF

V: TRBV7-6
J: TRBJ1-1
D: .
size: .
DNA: TGTGCCAGCAGTATACATGGGGAGGGCAGGGGCCGCGGCGTGAACACTGAAGCTTTCTTT
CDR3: CASSIHGEGRGRGVNTEAFF

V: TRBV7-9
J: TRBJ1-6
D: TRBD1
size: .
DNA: TGTGCCAGCAGCCGGGGACAGGGGAATTCACCCCTCCACTTT
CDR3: CASSRGQGNSPLHF

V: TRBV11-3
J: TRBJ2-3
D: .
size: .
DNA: TGTGCCAGCAGCTTAGGAGGGCGGGATACGCAGTATTTT
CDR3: CASSLGGRDTQYF

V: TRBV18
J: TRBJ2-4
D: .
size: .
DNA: TGTGCCAGCTCACCAACTATCCGGCAGAGTCTAGCCAAAAACATTCAGTACTTC
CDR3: CASSPTIRQSLAKNIQYF

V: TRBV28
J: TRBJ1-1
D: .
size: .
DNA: TGTGCCAGCAGTCCGCCGGGGCGGATGAACACTGAAGCTTTCTTT
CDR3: CASSPPGRMNTEAFF

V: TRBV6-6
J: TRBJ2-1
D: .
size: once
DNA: TGTGCCAGCAGTTACGAGTGGTGGAACAATGAGCAGTTCTTC
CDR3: CASSYEWWNNEQFF

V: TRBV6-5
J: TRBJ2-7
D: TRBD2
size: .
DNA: TGTGCCAGCAGCCGAGCGGGGGGGCCCGAGCAGTACTTC
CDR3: CASSRAGGPEQYF

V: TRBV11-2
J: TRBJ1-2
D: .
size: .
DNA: TGTGCCAGCAGGCCCAATGGCTACACCTTC
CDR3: CASRPNGYTF

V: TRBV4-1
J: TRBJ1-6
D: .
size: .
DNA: TGCGCCAGCAGCCAAGAAGTGAGCAGGGGAGGATTTTCCGCTAACAAATTTTCACCCCTCCACTTT
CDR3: CASSQEVSRGGFSANKFSPLHF

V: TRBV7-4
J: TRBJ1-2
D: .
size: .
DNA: TGTGCCAGCAGCGCATTTAGTTCAGCCCAAAAGACCTATGGCTACACCTTC
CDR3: CASSAFSSAQKTYGYTF

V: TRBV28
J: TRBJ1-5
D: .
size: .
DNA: TGTGCCAGCAGTTTGACCTATCAGCCCCAGCATTTT
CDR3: CASSLTYQPQHF

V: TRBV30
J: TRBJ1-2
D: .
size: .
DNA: TGTGCCTGGAGTGTACGGACTGACCTTTATGGCTACACCTTC
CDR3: CAWSVRTDLYGYTF

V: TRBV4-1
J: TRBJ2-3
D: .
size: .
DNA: TGCGCCAGCAGCCAAGATGAAGGTTATACGCAGTATTTT
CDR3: CASSQDEGYTQYF

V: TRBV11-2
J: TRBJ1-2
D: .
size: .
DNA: TGTGCCAGCAGCGTAGACTGGAACTATGGCTACACCTTC
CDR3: CASSVDWNYGYTF

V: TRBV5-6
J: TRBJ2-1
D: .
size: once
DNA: TGTGCCAGCAGTTCACCCGACGGAGTTTCCTGGAATGAGCAGTTCTTC
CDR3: CASSSPDGVSWNEQFF

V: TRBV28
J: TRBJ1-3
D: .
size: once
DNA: TGTGCCAGCAGTTTAGGGGGCGGCAACTCTGGAAACACCATATATTTT
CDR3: CASSLGGGNSGNTIYF

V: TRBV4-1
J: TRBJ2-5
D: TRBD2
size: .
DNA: TGCGCCAGCAGCCAAGTGTGGCGGGGGGGCCGAGAGACCCAGTACTTC
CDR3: CASSQVWRGGRETQYF

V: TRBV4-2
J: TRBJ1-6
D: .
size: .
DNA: TGTGCCAGCAGCCAAGATAATAAGCGCACGACCTATAATTCACCCCTCCACTTT
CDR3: CASSQDNKRTTYNSPLHF

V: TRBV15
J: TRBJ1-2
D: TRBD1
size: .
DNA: TGTGCCACCAGCACAGGGGGATATGGCTACACCTTC
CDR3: CATSTGGYGYTF

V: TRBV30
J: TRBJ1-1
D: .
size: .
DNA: TGTGCCTGGAGTGGTTTCAGGGGAGGGACTGAAGCTTTCTTT
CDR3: CAWSGFRGGTEAFF

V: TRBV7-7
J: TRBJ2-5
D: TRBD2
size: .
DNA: TGTGCCAGCAGTAGAAACAGCGGGGGGGTCGGGGAGACCCAGTACTTC
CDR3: CASSRNSGGVGETQYF

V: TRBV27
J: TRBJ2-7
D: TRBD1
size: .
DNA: TGTGCCAGCACTCGAGAGGGGGCAGGAAACTACGAGCAGTACTTC
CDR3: CASTREGAGNYEQYF

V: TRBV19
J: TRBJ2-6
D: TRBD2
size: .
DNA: TGTGCCAGTACCGTACTAGCGGGGGGTTCTGGGGCCAACGTCCTGACTTTC
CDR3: CASTVLAGGSGANVLTF

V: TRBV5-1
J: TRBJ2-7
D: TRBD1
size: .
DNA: TGCGCCAGCAGCCGGGACAGGGACTTTTACGAGCAGTACTTC
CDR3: CASSRDRDFYEQYF

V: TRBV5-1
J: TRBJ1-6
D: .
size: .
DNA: TGCGCCAGCAGCTTGGCCGGAAATTCACCCCTCCACTTT
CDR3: CASSLAGNSPLHF

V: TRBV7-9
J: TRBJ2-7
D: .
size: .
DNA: TGTGCCGGGACGGGGGGCGATAACTACGAGCAGTACTTC
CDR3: CAGTGGDNYEQYF

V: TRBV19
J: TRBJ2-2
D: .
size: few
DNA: TGTGCCAGTAGTTGGCAGAGGAACACCGGGGAGCTGTTTTTT
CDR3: CASSWQRNTGELFF

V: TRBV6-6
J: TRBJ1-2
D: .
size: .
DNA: TGTGCCAGCAGTTACGGTCGAGGGTCGTCCGGCTACACCTTC
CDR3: CASSYGRGSSGYTF

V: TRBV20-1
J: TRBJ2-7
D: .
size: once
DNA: TGCAGTGCTAGAGCGTCCTACGAGCAGTACTTC
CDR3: CSARASYEQYF

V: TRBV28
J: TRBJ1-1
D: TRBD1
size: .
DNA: TGTGCCAGCAGGCCTCCTGACAGGGAGATCACTGAAGCTTTCTTT
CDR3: CASRPPDREITEAFF

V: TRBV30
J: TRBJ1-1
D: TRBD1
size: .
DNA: TGTGCCTGGGGACAGGGTATTGACACTGAAGCTTTCTTT
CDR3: CAWGQGIDTEAFF

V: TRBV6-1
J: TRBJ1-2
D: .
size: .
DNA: TGTGCCAGCAGTGAAGCGTCAGGGGCGTCTAACTATGGCTACACCTTC
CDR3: CASSEASGASNYGYTF

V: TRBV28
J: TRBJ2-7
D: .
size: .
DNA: TGTGCCAGCAGTTTGTGGGGTAGGTACGAGCAGTACTTC
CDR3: CASSLWGRYEQYF

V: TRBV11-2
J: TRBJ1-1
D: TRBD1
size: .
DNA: TGTGCCAGCACTCTAGACAGGGGGCATGAAGCTTTCTTT
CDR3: CASTLDRGHEAFF

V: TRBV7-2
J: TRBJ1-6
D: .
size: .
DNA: TGTGCCAGCAGCAATATATTCGAGGACGGGTGGAATTCACCCCTCCACTTT
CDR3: CASSNIFEDGWNSPLHF

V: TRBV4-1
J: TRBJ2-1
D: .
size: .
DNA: TGCGCCAGCAGCCCATTCGTTGCCTACAATGAGCAGTTCTTC
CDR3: CASSPFVAYNEQFF

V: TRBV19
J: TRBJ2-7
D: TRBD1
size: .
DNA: TGTGCCAGTAGTATGACAGGGACATCCTACGAGCAGTACTTC
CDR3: CASSMTGTSYEQYF

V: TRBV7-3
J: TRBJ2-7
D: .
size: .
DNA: TGTGCCAGCAGCTTGGAGGGGCCCAGCAACTACGAGCAGTACTTC
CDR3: CASSLEGPSNYEQYF

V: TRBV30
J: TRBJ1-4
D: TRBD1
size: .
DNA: TGTGCCTGGAGTGTACTTCGGACCCAGGGGGGTCCCTATAATGAAAAACTGTTTTTT
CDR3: CAWSVLRTQGGPYNEKLFF

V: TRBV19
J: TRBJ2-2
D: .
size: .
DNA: TGTGCCAGTAGTATAGGAGGGCGCACGTACGGGGAGCTGTTTTTT
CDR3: CASSIGGRTYGELFF

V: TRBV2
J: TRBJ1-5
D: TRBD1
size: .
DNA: TGTGCCAGCAGTACGACAGGGGCTGAGCATCAGCCCCAGCATTTT
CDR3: CASSTTGAEHQPQHF

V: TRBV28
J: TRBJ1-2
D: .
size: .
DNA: TGTGCCAGCAGTTTACGGGGTAACTATGGCTACACCTTC
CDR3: CASSLRGNYGYTF

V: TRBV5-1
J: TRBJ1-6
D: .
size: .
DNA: TGCGCCAGCAGCTTGGAATCCCCAGAGAATTCACCCCTCCACTTT
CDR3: CASSLESPENSPLHF

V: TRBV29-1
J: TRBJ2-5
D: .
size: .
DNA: TGCAGCGTTGAAGCAGGTCAAGAGACCCAGTACTTC
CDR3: CSVEAGQETQYF